This T cell receptor (beta chain) was identified during a study of blood T cell repertoires in COVID-19. In the study overall: Samples taken during acute and convalescent COVID-19 were collected in the United States, Italy and Spain.

Some clones are missing from TCRdb's copy, which holds only in-frame ones; the method was immunoSEQ multiplex PCR. The sample records some 250,000 clones, around 90% being singletons. The CDR3 covers 13 residues. Germline V gene sequence: CDR1 SGHRS, CDR2 YFSETQ. Between the trimmed V and J ends, which lost 7 bases and 2 bases, there was a span of 11 bases. Sequenced material: peripheral blood. This rearrangement joins TRBV5-1 to TRBJ2-3; D unclear. This sequence originates from a young woman with acute or convalescent COVID-19. CDR3 in DNA: TGCGCCAGCCAGATTTCGTTCACAGATACGCAGTATTTT. This sequence encodes CASQISFTDTQYF.